The following is a T cell receptor (beta chain) sequence with its context. No antigen is known for it. The sample belongs to a study of T cell responses to AZD1222 COVID-19 vaccine. General study points: Possibly, clonal diversity was underestimated; donors were largely white British and included more females.

The CDR3 is 18 residues long. Germline-derived CDR1 and CDR2 are MNHEY and SMNVEV (reference sequence). V was cut by 2 bases and J by 8 bases, with 27 bases left in between. Profiling relied on immunoSEQ multiplex PCR, and the TCRdb table lists in-frame clones only, not all of them. The sample has 150,000 to 200,000 clones, about nine tenths seen once. The sequencing here drew on peripheral blood, taken on day 0 of AZD1222 vaccination. The genes are TRBV27 and TRBJ1-2; maybe TRBD1 (6 bases). This clonotype originated in an adult in good health. This CDR3 reads CASSLTPGGGSNGYGYTF. For the CDR3, the DNA is TGTGCCAGCAGTTTAACGCCGGGCGGGGGCTCTAATGGTTACGGCTACACCTTC.